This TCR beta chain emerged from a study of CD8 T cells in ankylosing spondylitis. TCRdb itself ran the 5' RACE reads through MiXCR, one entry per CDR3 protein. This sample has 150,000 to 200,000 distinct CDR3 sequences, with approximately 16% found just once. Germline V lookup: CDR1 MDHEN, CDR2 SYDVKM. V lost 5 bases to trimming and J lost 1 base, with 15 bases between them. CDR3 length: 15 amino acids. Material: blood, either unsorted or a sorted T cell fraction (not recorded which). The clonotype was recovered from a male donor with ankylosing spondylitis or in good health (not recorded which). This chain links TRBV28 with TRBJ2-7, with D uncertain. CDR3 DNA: TGTGCCAGCAGTCAGGCCGTCAGTGTTTCCTACGAGCAGTACTTC. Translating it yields CASSQAVSVSYEQYF.